This TCR beta chain comes out of a study of T cell repertoires in cytomegalovirus infection. Whole-study context: The public TCR beta signatures pointed to both CMV infection and matching HLA type. The study's findings and limits: The study identified carriers of CMV plus the relevant HLA from cumulative public TCR beta family frequency.

Notes on this clonotype: Its antigen is unidentified. An end of the junction does not agree with germline; a read error may underlie this.

TCRdb recomputed calls from the reads with MiXCR, one row per CDR3 protein. This sample yields more than 400,000 distinct CDR3 sequences, of which about 25% are seen a single time; 13% belongs to the top ten. Per the germline V gene, CDR1 is SGHAT and CDR2 is FQNNGV. The CDR3 covers 12 residues. The sequence derives from a human donor in good health (CMV status not recorded). Some clones in this sample may be carry-over from other donors' samples. This chain uses TRBV11-2 with TRBJ2-5; D possibly uses TRBD1 or TRBD2 (5 bases each). Sample: PBMCs. CDR3 sequence reads: CASSVQSGTPNF. As DNA, the CDR3 is TGTGCCAGCAGCGTACAATCCGGGACGCCGAACTTC.